A selection of T cell receptor beta chains follows, all from one sample in a study of OX40 agonist ivuxolimab in advanced cancers. The protocol was immunoSEQ multiplex PCR, while the TCRdb copy is restricted to in-frame clones and leaves out a portion. Of 65,000 or so clones listed, roughly 89% are singletons. The sample in question was CD4+ or CD8+ T cells sorted from blood, obtained in a trial of the OX40 agonist ivuxolimab. Receptors were obtained from an adult with an advanced solid tumor such as melanoma, head and neck, liver or kidney cancer. Each CDR3 is given with its conserved first and last residue. A D gene is named only where the DNA matches it firmly. Size is omitted from some rows. Given values are once, few, many or a class for expanded clones.

J gene	clone size	D gene	V gene	CDR3 DNA	CDR3 protein
TRBJ2-7	NA	NA	TRBV7-9	TGTGCCAGCAGCGCAGAGGTCGGTCGTAGGGGCTCCTACGAGCAGTACTTC	CASSAEVGRRGSYEQYF
TRBJ2-2	NA	NA	TRBV19	TGTGCCAGTAGTATAGTAGGCCAGGGAACTAACACCGGGGAGCTGTTTTTT	CASSIVGQGTNTGELFF
TRBJ2-1	NA	TRBD2	TRBV5-1	TGCGCCAGCAGCCCCGAACTAGCGGGAGCAAATGAGCAGTTCTTC	CASSPELAGANEQFF
TRBJ2-7	NA	NA	TRBV5-1	TGCGCCAGCAGCTTGGGGACCGTCACCTACGAGCAGTACTTC	CASSLGTVTYEQYF
TRBJ1-1	NA	NA	TRBV5-4	TGTGCCAGCAGCTTGTCTAATATGAACACTGAAGCTTTCTTT	CASSLSNMNTEAFF
TRBJ2-5	NA	TRBD1	TRBV28	TGTGCCAGCTCCCCAAGCGGTCAGGGGGAAGAGACCCAGTACTTC	CASSPSGQGEETQYF
TRBJ2-3	NA	NA	TRBV7-3	TGTGCCAGCAGCGGGGGTACAGATACGCAGTATTTT	CASSGGTDTQYF
TRBJ2-5	NA	NA	TRBV5-1	TGCGCCAGCAGGTTGCAGGGGCCAGGTGGAGAGACCCAGTACTTC	CASRLQGPGGETQYF
TRBJ2-7	NA	NA	TRBV5-3	TGTGCCAGTCAGAAAAGGCGGCTCAAATTTAGCTCCTACGAGCAGTACTTC	CASQKRRLKFSSYEQYF
TRBJ2-2	NA	NA	TRBV5-4	TGTGCCAGCAGCGGACATACAGGGAACACCGGGGAGCTGTTTTTT	CASSGHTGNTGELFF
TRBJ2-1	NA	NA	TRBV6-6	TGTGCCAGCAGTCCCCGACAGGCCGGGGGCAATGAGCAGTTCTTC	CASSPRQAGGNEQFF
TRBJ2-5	NA	TRBD2	TRBV19	TGTGCCAGTAGTATAAGGGCGTTTAGCGGGAGAGAGGCGGGAGAGACCCAGTACTTC	CASSIRAFSGREAGETQYF
TRBJ1-2	NA	NA	TRBV28	TGTGCCAGTTCATGGGCGAACTATGGCTACACCTTC	CASSWANYGYTF
TRBJ2-1	NA	TRBD2	TRBV19	TGTGCCAGTAGTCTACGACTAGCGGGAGTAGACAATGAGCAGTTCTTC	CASSLRLAGVDNEQFF
TRBJ1-1	once	NA	TRBV27	TGTGCCAGCAGTTTATTAGCCGGGGCTTTGAACACTGAAGCTTTCTTT	CASSLLAGALNTEAFF
TRBJ1-2	NA	TRBD1	TRBV28	TGTGCCAGCAGTGCAACGACAGGGGTCGGCTACACCTTC	CASSATTGVGYTF
TRBJ1-1	NA	TRBD1	TRBV28	TGTGCCAGCAGTTTTCCTACAGGGGGTAGGACTGAAGCTTTCTTT	CASSFPTGGRTEAFF